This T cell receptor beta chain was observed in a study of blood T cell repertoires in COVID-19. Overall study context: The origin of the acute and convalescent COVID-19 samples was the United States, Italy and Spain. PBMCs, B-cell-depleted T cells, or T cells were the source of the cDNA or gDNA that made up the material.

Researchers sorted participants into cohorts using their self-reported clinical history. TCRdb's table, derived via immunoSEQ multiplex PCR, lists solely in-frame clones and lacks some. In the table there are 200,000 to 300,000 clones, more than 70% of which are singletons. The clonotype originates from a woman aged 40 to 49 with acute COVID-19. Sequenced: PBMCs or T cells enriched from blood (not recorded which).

The CDR3 spells CASSLTDGGVSGNTIYF. In DNA form, the CDR3 reads TGTGCCAGCAGCTTAACGGACGGCGGGGTCTCTGGAAACACCATATATTTT. This rearrangement joins TRBV7-8 to TRBJ1-3; no reliable D call. CDR3 size: 17 residues. Trimming left V 2 bases short and J 0 bases short, with 14 bases between. Germline V CDR1 and CDR2: SGHVS, FQNEAQ.